Following are 4 T cell receptor beta chains from one sample sequenced in a study of T cell clonality in common variable immunodeficiency. Sequencing was performed with immunoSEQ multiplex PCR; in TCRdb, only in-frame clones are kept and a portion is missing. The specimen has tens of thousands of clones, none found just once. The sample was peripheral blood mononuclear cells. These receptors were collected from a person between 18 and 75 years old in good health.

The table lists this clone with many counts. The sequenced CDR3 bases are TGTGCCAGCAGGACAGGGGGAGAGACC. Its protein product is CASRTGGET. The entire CDR3 protein is CASRTGGETQYF. This chain connects TRBV2 to TRBJ2-5; 9 bases match TRBD1. Coverage ceases 3 residues before the CDR3 finishes, and the germline J gene fills in the end. The CDR3 is made up of 12 amino acids. V trimming: 6 bases; J trimming: 4 bases; junction bases outside the gene matches: 0. The V gene's germline CDR1 is SNHLY and CDR2 FYNNEI.

This clone was counted at least ten times. The read comes to an end 3 residues before the CDR3 does, leaving the germline J gene to fill in the end. The chain has TRBV12-3 or TRBV12-4 and TRBJ2-1; D is perhaps TRBD1 (6 bases). V lost 3 bases, J lost 1 base, and 10 bases lay in between. The CDR3 has 15 amino acids. CDR3 sequence: CASSFSDSSYNEQFF. The CDR3 bases that were read are TGTGCCAGCAGTTTTTCGGACAGTTCCTACAATGAG.

This clone showed up many times. The CDR3 goes on 3 residues after the read ends, and that part is filled in from the germline J gene. The chain combines TRBV11-2 with TRBJ2-5; 10 positions match TRBD1. The trim removed 5 bases at V and 4 bases at J, leaving 7 bases unmatched. Germline CDR1 and CDR2: SGHAT and FQNNGV. The CDR3 is 15 amino acids. CDR3 sequence: CASSDRTGGAETQYF. The covered CDR3 bases are TGTGCCAGCAGCGACAGGACAGGGGGGGCAGAGACC. Full variable domain (rest looked up from reference TRBV11-2 and TRBJ2-5): EAGVAQSPRYKIIEKRQSVAFWCNPISGHATLYWYQQILGQGPKLLIQFQNNGVVDDSQLPKDRFSAERLKGVDSTLKIQPAKLEDSAVYLCASSDRTGGAETQYFGPGTRLLVL.

This clone was counted many times. The read is 3 residues too short to cover the CDR3 end, so that end is filled in from the germline J gene. This chain uses TRBV7-6 with TRBJ2-3, with D maybe TRBD1 (5 bases). The length of the CDR3 is 12 residues. Looked up from germline, CDR1 is SGHVS and CDR2 is FNYEAQ. The CDR3 region is CASSFQGQTQYF. The sequenced part of the CDR3 DNA is TGTGCCAGCAGCTTTCAAGGACAAACG. Filled out from reference TRBV7-6 and TRBJ2-3, the complete variable domain reads GAGVSQSPRYKVTKRGQDVALRCDPISGHVSLYWYRQALGQGPEFLTYFNYEAQQDKSGLPNDRFSAERPEGSISTLTIQRTEQRDSAMYRCASSFQGQTQYFGPGTRLTVL.